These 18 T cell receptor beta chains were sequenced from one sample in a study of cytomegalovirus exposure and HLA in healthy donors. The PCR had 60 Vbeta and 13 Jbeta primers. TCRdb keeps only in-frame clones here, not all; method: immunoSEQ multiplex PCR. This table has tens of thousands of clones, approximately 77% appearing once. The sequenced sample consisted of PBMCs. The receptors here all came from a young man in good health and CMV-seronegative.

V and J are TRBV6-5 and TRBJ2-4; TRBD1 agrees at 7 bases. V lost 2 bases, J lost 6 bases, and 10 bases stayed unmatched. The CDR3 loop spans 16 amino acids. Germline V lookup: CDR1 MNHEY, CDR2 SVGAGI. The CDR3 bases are TGTGCCAGCAGTTACCAATCTGACAGGGCGCTAAACATTCAGTACTTC. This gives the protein CASSYQSDRALNIQYF.

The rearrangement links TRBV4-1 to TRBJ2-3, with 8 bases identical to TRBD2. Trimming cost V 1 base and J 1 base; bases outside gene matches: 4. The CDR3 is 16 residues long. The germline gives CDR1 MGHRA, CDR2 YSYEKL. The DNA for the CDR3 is TGCGCCAGCAGCCAAGTACCAGCGGGAGGCACAGATACGCAGTATTTT. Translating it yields CASSQVPAGGTDTQYF.

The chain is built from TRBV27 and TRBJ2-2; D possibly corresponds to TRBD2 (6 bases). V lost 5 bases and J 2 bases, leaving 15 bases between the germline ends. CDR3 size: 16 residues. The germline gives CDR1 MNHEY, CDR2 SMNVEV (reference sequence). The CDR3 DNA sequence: TGTGCCAGCAGTCCCGCCGGGGGAGGCAACACCGGGGAGCTGTTTTTT. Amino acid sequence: CASSPAGGGNTGELFF.

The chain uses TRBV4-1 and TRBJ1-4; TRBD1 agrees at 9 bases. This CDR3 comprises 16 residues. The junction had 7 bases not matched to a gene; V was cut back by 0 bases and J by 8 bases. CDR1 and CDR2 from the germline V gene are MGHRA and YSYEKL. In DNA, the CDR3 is TGCGCCAGCAGCCAAGACCCGGGACAGGGTAGAGAAAAACTGTTTTTT. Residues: CASSQDPGQGREKLFF.

As DNA, the CDR3 is TGTGCCAGCAGCTTAGTTGTCAGGGCCCACGAGCAGTACTTC. Its protein is CASSLVVRAHEQYF. The V call is TRBV7-2, the J call TRBJ2-7; D might be TRBD1 (5 bases). The CDR3 runs 14 residues. Germline CDR1 SGHTA, CDR2 FQGNSA. The germline V and J ends were trimmed by 1 base and 5 bases, with 12 bases remaining between them.

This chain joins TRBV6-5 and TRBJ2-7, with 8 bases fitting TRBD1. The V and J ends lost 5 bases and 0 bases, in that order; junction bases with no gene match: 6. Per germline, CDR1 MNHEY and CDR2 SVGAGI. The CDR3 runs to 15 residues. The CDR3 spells CASSVQGGSSYEQYF. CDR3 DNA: TGTGCCAGCAGTGTACAGGGGGGAAGCTCCTACGAGCAGTACTTC.

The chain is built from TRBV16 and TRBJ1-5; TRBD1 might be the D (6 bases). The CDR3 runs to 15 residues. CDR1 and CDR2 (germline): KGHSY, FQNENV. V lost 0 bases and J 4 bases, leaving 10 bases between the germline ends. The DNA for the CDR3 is TGTGCCAGCAGCCAATCGGACAGCCAAAATCAGCCCCAGCATTTT. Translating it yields CASSQSDSQNQPQHF.

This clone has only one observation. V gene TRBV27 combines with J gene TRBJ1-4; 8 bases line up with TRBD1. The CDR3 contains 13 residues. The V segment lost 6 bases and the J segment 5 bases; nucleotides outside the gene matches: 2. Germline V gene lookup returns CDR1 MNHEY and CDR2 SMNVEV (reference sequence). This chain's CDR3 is CASSDRGNEKLFF. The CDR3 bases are TGTGCCAGCAGCGACAGGGGCAATGAAAAACTGTTTTTT.

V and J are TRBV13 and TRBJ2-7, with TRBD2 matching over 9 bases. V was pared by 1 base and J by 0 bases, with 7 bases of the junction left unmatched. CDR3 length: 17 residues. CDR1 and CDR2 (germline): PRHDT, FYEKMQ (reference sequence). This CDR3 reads CASSLVGLAQSSYEQYF. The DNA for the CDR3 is TGTGCCAGCAGCTTAGTGGGACTAGCCCAGAGCTCCTACGAGCAGTACTTC.

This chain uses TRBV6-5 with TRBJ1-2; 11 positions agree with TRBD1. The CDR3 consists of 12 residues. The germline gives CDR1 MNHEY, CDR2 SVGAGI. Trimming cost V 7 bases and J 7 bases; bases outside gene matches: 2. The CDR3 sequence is CASMDRGLGYTF. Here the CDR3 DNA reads TGTGCCAGCATGGACAGGGGGCTTGGCTACACCTTC.

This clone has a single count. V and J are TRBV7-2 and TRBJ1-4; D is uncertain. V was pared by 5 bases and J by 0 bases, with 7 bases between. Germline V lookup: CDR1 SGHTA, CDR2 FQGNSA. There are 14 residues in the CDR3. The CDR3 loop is CASSVTATNEKLFF. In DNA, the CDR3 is TGTGCCAGCAGCGTTACAGCAACTAATGAAAAACTGTTTTTT.

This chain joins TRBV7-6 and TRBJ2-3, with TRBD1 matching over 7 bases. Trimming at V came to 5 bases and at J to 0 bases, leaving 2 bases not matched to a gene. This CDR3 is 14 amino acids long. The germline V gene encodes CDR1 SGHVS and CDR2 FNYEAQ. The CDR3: CASSRDSSTDTQYF. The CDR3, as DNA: TGTGCCAGCAGCCGGGACAGTAGCACAGATACGCAGTATTTT.

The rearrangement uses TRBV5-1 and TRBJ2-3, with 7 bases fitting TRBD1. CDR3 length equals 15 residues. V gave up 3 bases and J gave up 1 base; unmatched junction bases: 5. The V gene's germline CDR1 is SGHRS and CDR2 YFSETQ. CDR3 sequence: CASSSGTARTDTQYF. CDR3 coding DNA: TGCGCCAGCAGCTCCGGGACAGCCCGCACAGATACGCAGTATTTT.

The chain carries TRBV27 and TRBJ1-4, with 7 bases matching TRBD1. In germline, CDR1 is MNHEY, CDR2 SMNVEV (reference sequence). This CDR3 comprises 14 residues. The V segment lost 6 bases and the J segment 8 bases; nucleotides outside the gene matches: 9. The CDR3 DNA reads TGTGCCAGCAGCAAACAGGGGTTTGGCGAAAAACTGTTTTTT. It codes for CASSKQGFGEKLFF. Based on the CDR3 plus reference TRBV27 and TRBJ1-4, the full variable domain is EAQVTQNPRYLITVTGKKLTVTCSQNMNHEYMSWYRQDPGLGLRQIYYSMNVEVTDKGDVPEGYKVSRKEKRNFPLILESPSPNQTSLYFCASSKQGFGEKLFFGSGTQLSVL.

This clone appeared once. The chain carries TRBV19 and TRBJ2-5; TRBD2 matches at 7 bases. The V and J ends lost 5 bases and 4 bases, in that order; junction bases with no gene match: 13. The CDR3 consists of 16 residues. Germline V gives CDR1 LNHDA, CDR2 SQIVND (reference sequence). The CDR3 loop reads CASSPTITSAGETQYF. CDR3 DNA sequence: TGTGCCAGTAGTCCGACAATAACTAGCGCGGGAGAGACCCAGTACTTC. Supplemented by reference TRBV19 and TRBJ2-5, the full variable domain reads DGGITQSPKYLFRKEGQNVTLSCEQNLNHDAMYWYRQDPGQGLRLIYYSQIVNDFQKGDIAEGYSVSREKKESFPLTVTSAQKNPTAFYLCASSPTITSAGETQYFGPGTRLLVL.

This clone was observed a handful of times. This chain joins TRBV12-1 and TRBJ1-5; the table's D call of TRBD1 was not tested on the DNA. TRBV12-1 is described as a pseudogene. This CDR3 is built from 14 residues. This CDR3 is CASSRQIPNQPQHF. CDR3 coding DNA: TGTGCCAGCAGTCGACAGATCCCCAATCAGCCCCAGCATTTT.

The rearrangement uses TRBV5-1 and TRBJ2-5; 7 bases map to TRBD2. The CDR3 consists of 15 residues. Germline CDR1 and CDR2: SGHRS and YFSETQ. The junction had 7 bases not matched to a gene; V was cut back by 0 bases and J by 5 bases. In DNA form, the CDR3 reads TGCGCCAGCAGCTTGGGGCAGGGAGGGGTCGAGACCCAGTACTTC. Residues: CASSLGQGGVETQYF. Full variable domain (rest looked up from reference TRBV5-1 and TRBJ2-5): KAGVTQTPRYLIKTRGQQVTLSCSPISGHRSVSWYQQTPGQGLQFLFEYFSETQRNKGNFPGRFSGRQFSNSRSEMNVSTLELGDSALYLCASSLGQGGVETQYFGPGTRLLVL.

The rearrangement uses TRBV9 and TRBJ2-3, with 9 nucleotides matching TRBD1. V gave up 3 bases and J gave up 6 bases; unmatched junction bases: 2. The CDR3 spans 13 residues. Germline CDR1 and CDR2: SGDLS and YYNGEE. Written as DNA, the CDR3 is TGTGCCAGCAGCGCGGACAGGGGTGATACGCAGTATTTT. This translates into CASSADRGDTQYF.